This TCR beta chain is drawn from a study of cytomegalovirus exposure and HLA in healthy donors (dated by TCRdb to between 2016 and 2019). In the study overall: According to an earlier analysis of 587 of the donors, about 179 million T cells yielded 100 million or so unique TCR beta sequences and around 280 Gb of sequence data. About 280 gigabases of sequencing data and 70 million to 100 million unique TCR sequences were included in an early release covering roughly 700 HLA-typed donors. Among the roughly 400 genotyped donors, around 81% belonged to the genetic ancestry cluster associated with self-reported Caucasian donors. The study aimed to test whether cataloging public T cell receptors could reveal signatures of past pathogen exposure. The study profiled the T cell repertoires of fewer than 850 subjects by immunosequencing and related them to cytomegalovirus serostatus. In addition to the first cohort of around 670 subjects, a separate validation cohort of 100 to 150 different subjects was used. To predict cytomegalovirus infection status, the study combined high-throughput TCR immunosequencing, statistical association of individual TCRs with disease status, and machine learning. A later analysis re-examined previously published TCR beta repertoires from about 700 donors and added high-resolution HLA genotyping to investigate patterns of TCR occurrence. The later analysis used no new phenotypic data to find candidate immune exposures, relying instead on TCR beta sequences and their occurrence across donors. To decide whether each TCR beta V gene segment behaved as functional or pseudogenic, an earlier analysis of some 600 of the donors relied on high-throughput TCR beta sequencing. Donor age, sex, ethnicity and CMV serostatus were compiled alongside the repertoire data. In a later genetic analysis, genome-wide SNP genotypes for about three fifths of the roughly 670 donors were used, and that subset was treated as a discovery cohort. All discovery cohort repertoires had been generated using a single sequencing platform. HLA typing covered class I and class II loci at four-digit resolution. The number of donors typed differed by locus, with roughly 620-640 for A, B, C, DRB1 and DQB1, 522 for DQA1, 600 to 610 for DPA1, and 472 for DPB1. Because of strong linkage in the cohort, 4 to 6 DR-DQ haplotypes were treated as single units for association and clustering. Among 300 to 500 genotyped donors of the cohort, an average of around 240,000 unique TCR beta nucleotide sequences was sequenced per donor, of which 15% to 20% were non-productive.

Library creation used the immunoSEQ multiplex PCR assay. The multiplex PCR relied on a mix of 60 forward primers for TCR Vbeta segments and 13 reverse primers for TCR Jbeta segments. The CDR3 region of rearranged TCR beta genes was amplified from genomic DNA with a multiplex PCR assay. On the Illumina HiSeq System, the amplified TCR beta libraries were sequenced as 87-base-pair reads. Concerning the study's data processing: A later analysis tallied 70 million to 100 million unique TCR beta chains across the 700 or so repertoires, and around 10 million of those chains were shared by two or more donors. Raw reads were error-corrected and collapsed into unique sequences by a nearest-neighbor algorithm in which closely related sequences were merged to remove PCR and sequencing errors. CDR3 sequences were aligned to IMGT reference sequences to assign V, D and J gene segments. Each retained sequence needed at least a six-nucleotide match to both a V gene segment and a J gene segment. A rearrangement counted as productive if the CDR3 had no stop codons and remained in frame with V and J, and every other rearrangement counted as non-productive. CDR3 was defined by IMGT convention, running from the second conserved V-encoded cysteine to the conserved J-encoded phenylalanine. The earlier analysis of approximately 590 of the donors excluded any sequence lacking an unambiguous match to a single V gene segment. An earlier analysis of just under 600 of the donors called V segments functional above 56.7% productive rearrangements and segregating when the between-donor standard deviation exceeded 5%. To diagnose cytomegalovirus status from the catalog of TCR beta chain sequences, a statistical classification framework was built. V and J gene assignment, in a later analysis, came from comparing TCR nucleotide sequences with IMGT/GENE-DB human TR gene sequences. Using the TCRdist pipeline, a later analysis assigned CDR3 sequences along with most-parsimonious VDJ recombination scenarios. In a later analysis, every TCR beta chain was defined by the combination of its CDR3 amino acid sequence and its V-gene family, and reads without a unique V-gene family were dropped. In a later analysis, nearly 600 highly shared, low-generation-probability nucleotide sequences were removed to address suspected cross-contamination and a sequencing artifact. For each public chain, a later analysis derived a clonal expansion index from normalized ranks of inferred template counts within each repertoire. In a later analysis, generation probabilities were computed with a VDJ recombination model fitted to out-of-frame rearrangements, and the resulting probabilities were checked against IGoR. In a later analysis, hypergeometric tests were used to score TCR-TCR, TCR-HLA and TCR-CMV co-occurrence, with a repertoire-size bias correction applied to TCR pairs. To estimate false discovery rates, a later analysis permuted the HLA or CMV assignments 20 times. A later analysis grouped co-occurring TCRs with DBSCAN, adding TCRdist sequence similarity when clustering within HLA-allele-positive subsets. For co-occurrence clustering, repertoires with fewer than 30,000 or more than 120,000 public chains were excluded, along with a handful of repertoires with anomalous nucleotide sharing. TCRdb holds this immuneACCESS table with in-frame rearrangements only. Some clones are missing; in checked studies, unresolved V genes explain under half, and the rest has no known cause. The DNA was the basis for D and trimming; V, J and clone size are from that table. This sample gives a few hundred thousand clones in total; approximately 80% of them show up just once. Of the sample, 1.1% to 1.5% falls within the top ten clones.

In total, roughly 710 healthy bone marrow donors made up the cohort. Cohort members were all nominally healthy when sampled, although unrecorded immune exposures were likely present. The donor was CMV seronegative and belonged to the group of over 300 seronegative cohort members. A peripheral blood sample was collected from each donor, and TCR beta sequencing was performed on peripheral blood mononuclear cells. The Qiagen DNeasy Blood Extraction Kit was used to extract genomic DNA from the blood cell samples. Study-wide conclusions, independent of this receptor: In vitro tests confirmed that a few of the cytomegalovirus-associated TCR beta chains recognize cytomegalovirus antigens. V-gene and J-gene trimming of TCR beta chains was associated with a missense DCLRE1C variant in a later genetic analysis, and the association was replicated in an independent cohort. Most TCR sequences were seen in very few donors, while some public TCRs were found in many individuals. The study listed 164 TCR beta chains as associated with cytomegalovirus. A further reported finding was that TCR beta sequences accurately predicted the HLA-A and HLA-B alleles for most subjects in the first cohort. The classifier was reported to diagnose cytomegalovirus status with high specificity and sensitivity in both the original cohort and the validation cohort. At a false discovery rate of 0.05, a later analysis linked some 17,000 TCR beta sequences to specific HLA alleles. The 87-base-pair reads could not distinguish some IMGT-functional V segments, including TRBV6-2 and TRBV6-3, so those segments were excluded. A group of highly shared sequence variants was considered likely to be a technical artifact of the sequencing pipeline. Strong co-occurrence of HLA alleles, especially DR and DQ, made assigning TCR associations to individual alleles difficult. CMV serostatus was the only immune exposure information available for the cohort. Because some donors lacked HLA typing at each locus, the association tests relied only on the typed subset. The earlier analysis of some 540 of the donors excluded around 17 rarely observed V segments, including chromosome 9 orphons, because counts were too low. In an earlier analysis of 587 of the donors, most TCR beta V segments appeared in productive rearrangements about 87% or about 30% of the time, broadly matching IMGT annotations. Compared with equally common non-associated chains, HLA-associated TCR beta chains in a later analysis were more clonally expanded and had lower generation probabilities. In a later analysis, several top co-occurrence clusters were reported to appear linked to parvovirus B19, influenza, CMV and Epstein-Barr virus. Correlated functional status among segregating V segments might be attributable to linkage disequilibrium, but an unknown experimental factor could not be ruled out. The presence/absence analyses assumed that sequencing depth was roughly uniform across donors, and that assumption may not be true. This cohort had only TCR beta chains sequenced, and the lack of alpha or paired-chain data limited which features could be detected. In a later analysis, most CMV-associated TCR beta chains were found to appear HLA-restricted, with HLA associations seemingly driven largely by CMV exposure. According to the authors, the approach could potentially be generalized to other disease states and immunological phenotypes. A later analysis found that TCR association rates varied across HLA loci, with DRB1 alleles showing the most associated TCRs and HLA-C alleles the fewest. A later genetic analysis reported fewer N-insertions in productive TCRs among donors in an Asian-associated ancestry cluster than the approximately 670-donor mean.

The CDR3 covers 15 residues, taking in both the cysteine and the phenylalanine. Just CDR3 DNA is preserved here, 45 bases in frame from base 1. The germline V gene (reference sequence) sets CDR1 to PRHDT and CDR2 to FYEKMQ. Relative to germline, V is 5 bases shorter and J is 4 bases shorter, with 17 bases between their ends. In regard to this clone: Its specific antigen is unknown. The input lacks base qualities; no much larger clone sits a single base away.

The TCR comes from a girl aged 10 to 17 in good health and CMV-seronegative. Sequences were obtained from PBMCs. The chain was built from TRBV13 and TRBJ1-1, with the D gene uncertain. The CDR3 region: CASSQTKILRTEAFF. The DNA is as follows: TGTGCCAGCAGCCAAACCAAAATATTGCGCACTGAAGCTTTCTTT.